This TCR beta chain came from a study of spatial heterogeneity in lung cancer. Study overall: Alpha-chain sequences were consistently detected in smaller numbers than beta-chain sequences.

This clonotype showed up many times. Time point given: sample taken at primary tumor resection. No cell sorting; template was whole RNA from tumor, lung tissue or PBMC. J was trimmed by 5 bases and V by 0 bases; bases with no gene match: 16. CDR1 is SGHAT and CDR2 is FQNNGV in the germline V gene. The CDR3 extends over 19 amino acids. Each molecule of TCR cDNA was tagged with one unique molecular identifier. TCRdb recomputed calls from the 5' RACE reads with MiXCR, one row per CDR3 protein. The repertoire has 40,000 or so distinct CDR3 sequences, 7.5% of them found once; the top ten carry approximately 30%.

The sequence came from a male donor with early-stage non-small cell lung cancer. The starting material was PBMCs, obtained at surgery. The V call is TRBV11-2, the J call TRBJ2-3; TRBD2 matches 8 bases. The CDR3 DNA follows: TGTGCCAGCAGCTTAGATCGAGGCGGGGGAGCGGGAGCTGGAGATACGCAGTATTTT. Translation: CASSLDRGGGAGAGDTQYF. Filled out from reference TRBV11-2 and TRBJ2-3, the complete variable domain reads EAGVAQSPRYKIIEKRQSVAFWCNPISGHATLYWYQQILGQGPKLLIQFQNNGVVDDSQLPKDRFSAERLKGVDSTLKIQPAKLEDSAVYLCASSLDRGGGAGAGDTQYFGPGTRLTVL.